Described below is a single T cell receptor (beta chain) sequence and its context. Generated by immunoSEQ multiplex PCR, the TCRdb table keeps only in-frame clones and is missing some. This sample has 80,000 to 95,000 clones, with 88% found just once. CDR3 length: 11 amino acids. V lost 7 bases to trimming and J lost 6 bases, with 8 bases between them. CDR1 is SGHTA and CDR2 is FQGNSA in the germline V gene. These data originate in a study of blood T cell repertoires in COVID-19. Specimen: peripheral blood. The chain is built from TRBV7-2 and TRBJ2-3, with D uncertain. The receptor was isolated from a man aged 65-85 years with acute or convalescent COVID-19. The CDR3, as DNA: TGTGCCAGCACCCCCCTGGATACGCAGTATTTT. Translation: CASTPLDTQYF.